The TCR beta chain under discussion was sequenced for a study of blood T cell repertoires in COVID-19 (dated by TCRdb to 2019 to 2021). In the study overall: The collaborator samples originated in the United States, Italy and Spain and spanned the acute and convalescent phases of COVID-19. The prospective study material was composed of cDNA or gDNA derived from T cells, B-cell-depleted T cells, or PBMCs. The dataset comprised deeply sampled blood TCRbeta repertoires from subjects exposed to, actively infected with, or recovered from COVID-19. The repertoires were released in a freely available public database intended as a resource for research on the immune response to SARS-CoV-2. The samples were drawn from the first 160 participants of the ongoing ImmuneRACE study and from some 1,300 subjects provided by 6 global collaborators. Nearly every sample came with metadata listing a de-identified subject ID, COVID-19 status, age in years and sex. Where HLA class I and class II types were available, the types were taken from metadata supplied by the sample provider, not from assay-based typing.

Overall results and qualifications from the work: How much clinical and demographic metadata was included differed by source and by participant, and the metadata was provided uncurated.

The immunoSEQ Assay, a bias-controlled multiplex PCR, was used to amplify TCRbeta CDR3 regions from genomic DNA. On the study's bioinformatics: The number of nucleated cells in each sample was estimated by amplification of reference gene primers within the assay. To quantify the absolute abundance of each unique TCRbeta CDR3 rearrangement, sequence reads were collapsed and filtered. For each sample, productive Simpson clonality was calculated as the square root of Simpson's diversity index over productive rearrangements. TCRdb obtained this table from immuneACCESS and retained in-frame rearrangements with V and J assigned. These tables miss some clones; where compared with another copy, unresolved V genes account for less than half of the shortfall, and the remainder is unexplained. The V and J calls and clone size were taken over from that table, and D and trimming were inferred from the DNA. The table for this sample lists some 220,000 clones; about nine tenths of them were counted only once. Roughly 2.8% of the sample rests with the top ten.

Enrolling through a virtual design, the prospective study's participants ranged in age from roughly 18 to 89 years and lived across roughly 24 United States geographic areas. In the prospective study, participants were assigned to cohorts based on the clinical history participants reported in a screening survey and a study questionnaire. Recovered participants in ImmuneRACE Cohort 3 were defined by two consecutive negative NP/OP PCR tests, clearance by a healthcare professional, or resolution of symptoms. Each participant in the prospective study had whole blood, serum and a nasopharyngeal or oropharyngeal swab collected by mobile phlebotomists. Participants in the prospective study had the option to provide additional blood draws and questionnaires over a roughly two-month period. Prospective study blood samples were shipped either frozen or at room temperature before DNA extraction. As concerns this clone: Which antigen it targets is not known. No qualities accompany the bases; no much larger clone lies one base away.

CDR1 and CDR2, per the germline V gene, are SGHTA and FQGNSA. The CDR3 spans 17 residues, from the cysteine through the phenylalanine. The CDR3 DNA has 51 bases and is translated from base 1. V and J are trimmed by 3 bases and 1 base, and the gene matches miss 4 bases of the junction. The chain uses TRBV7-2 and TRBJ2-1; 12 central nucleotides agree with TRBD2. Source material: PBMCs or T cells enriched from blood (not recorded which). The sequence was obtained from a woman under 40 who had recovered from COVID-19. This receptor carries the CDR3 CASSLASGGVSYNEQFF. The DNA sequence follows: TGTGCCAGCAGCTTGGCTAGCGGGGGGGTGTCCTACAATGAGCAGTTCTTC.